This T cell receptor (beta chain) derives from a study of blood T cell repertoires in COVID-19. Study overall: Researchers got acute and convalescent COVID-19 samples from the United States, Italy and Spain. PBMCs, B-cell-depleted T cells, or T cells provided the cDNA or gDNA that made up the material.

Methods used by the authors: How many nucleated cells were present was estimated from reference gene primer amplification. Generated by immunoSEQ multiplex PCR, the TCRdb table keeps only in-frame clones and is missing some. V, J and clone size are taken as reported in that table, and D and trimming were inferred from the DNA itself. The table records more than 300,000 clones, roughly 86% of them present only once. The ends were cut back, 2 bases at V and 5 bases at J, with 11 bases in the middle. The CDR3 has 14 residues. Per germline, CDR1 MNHNY and CDR2 SVGAGI (reference sequence). Seattle's enrolled individuals joined amid active infection and were then monitored longitudinally.

The sequenced sample was peripheral blood. This TCR came from a woman aged 30 to 39 with COVID-19, enrolled during active disease. This rearrangement joins TRBV6-6 to TRBJ2-3; a possible D gene is TRBD2 (5 bases). CDR3 nucleotides: TGTGCCAGCAGTTACGCCCCCCGGGGAGATACGCAGTATTTT. As protein: CASSYAPRGDTQYF.